These 9 T cell receptor beta chains were sequenced from one sample in a study of T-cell memory formation after mild COVID-19. TCRdb re-called the 5' RACE reads with MiXCR, one entry per CDR3 protein. The sample records roughly 340,000 distinct CDR3 sequences, roughly 19% being singletons. Sequenced input: PBMCs or a T cell subset sorted from them (not recorded which). Every receptor here comes from a man younger than 35 who had mild COVID-19 (a few samples of this study predate the infection). Cell type and time point are not known.

This clonotype was observed a few times. This chain uses TRBV7-3 with TRBJ2-5; TRBD2 is a possible D gene (7 bases). CDR1 SGHTA and CDR2 FQGTGA come from the germline V gene. The CDR3 spans 16 residues. Trimming pared 3 bases from V and 2 bases from J, leaving 16 bases between. The CDR3 DNA reads as TGTGCCAGCAGCTTGAGTGGGGGGGCAGGGCAAGAGACCCAGTACTTC. Encoded protein: CASSLSGGAGQETQYF.

This clonotype showed up just a few times. CDR3 in DNA: TGCGCCAGCAGCTTAGTGGGGGAACCCAATCAGCCCCAGCATTTT. Amino acids: CASSLVGEPNQPQHF. This chain links TRBV5-1 with TRBJ1-5, with a possible D match to TRBD1 (5 bases). V was cut by 2 bases and J by 3 bases, with 12 bases left in between. This CDR3 has 15 residues. Germline V gene data show CDR1 as SGHRS and CDR2 as YFSETQ.

The rearrangement uses TRBV6-5 and TRBJ1-4, with D possibly being TRBD1 (6 bases). This CDR3 contains 16 residues. Germline CDR1 and CDR2: MNHEY and SVGAGI. V lost 2 bases and J 7 bases, leaving 17 bases between the germline ends. The CDR3 DNA is TGTGCCAGCAGTTACGGGTGGGGGCAAGGCATTGAAAAACTGTTTTTT. This encodes CASSYGWGQGIEKLFF.

The chain recombines TRBV4-3 with TRBJ1-2; 8 bases are shared with TRBD1. Germline CDR1 and CDR2: LGHNA and YSLEER. The CDR3 consists of 15 residues. V lost 0 bases to trimming and J lost 4 bases; unmatched junction nucleotides: 4. In nucleotides, the CDR3 is TGCGCCAGCAGCCAAGATCGAACAGGGGGCTATGGCTACACCTTC. Amino acid sequence: CASSQDRTGGYGYTF.

The rearrangement links TRBV7-2 to TRBJ1-2; D remains unclear. The V gene lost 1 base and the J gene lost 7 bases, with 10 bases spanning the gap. This CDR3 is 13 amino acids long. Germline V gene lookup returns CDR1 SGHTA and CDR2 FQGNSA. CDR3 sequence reads: CASSLDPFRGYTF. The CDR3 DNA is TGTGCCAGCAGCTTAGATCCCTTCCGTGGCTACACCTTC.

The table lists this clonotype with a few counts. For the CDR3, the DNA is TGCGCCAGCAGCTTGTTTTTGGCAGGGTGGGAGACCCAGTACTTC. Protein sequence: CASSLFLAGWETQYF. The chain is built from TRBV5-1 and TRBJ2-5; D may be TRBD1 (5 bases). This CDR3 is 15 amino acids long. Trimming cost V 1 base and J 5 bases, with 15 bases left between them. CDR1 is SGHRS and CDR2 is YFSETQ in the germline V gene.

In its sample, this clonotype was seen a few times. This chain links TRBV29-1 with TRBJ2-3, with D possibly called TRBD1 or TRBD2 (5 bases each). V dropped 7 bases and J dropped 2 bases, with 13 bases sitting between them. Germline V gene data show CDR1 as SQVTM and CDR2 as ANQGSEA. The CDR3 spans 13 residues. The CDR3 loop reads CSAPFGATDTQYF. DNA of the CDR3: TGCAGCGCCCCTTTCGGGGCCACAGATACGCAGTATTTT.

This clonotype turned up a few times. The V call is TRBV3-1, the J call TRBJ2-3, with D maybe TRBD1 (7 bases). Trimming stripped 6 bases from V and 2 bases from J, with 36 bases between. Per germline, CDR1 LGHDT and CDR2 YNNKEL (reference sequence). The CDR3 loop spans 22 amino acids. CDR3 amino acids: CASSRRQGDLPYLALSTDTQYF. In DNA form, the CDR3 reads TGTGCCAGCAGTCGCAGGCAGGGGGACTTGCCGTACCTGGCACTATCCACAGATACGCAGTATTTT.

This clonotype was seen a few times. The chain links TRBV4-2 to TRBJ2-7; D assignment may be TRBD1 or TRBD2 (5 bases each). The CDR3 contains 15 residues. V dropped 0 bases and J dropped 0 bases, with 9 bases sitting between them. Germline V gives CDR1 LGHNA, CDR2 YNFKEQ. CDR3 coding DNA: TGTGCCAGCAGCCAAGAGTCAGGGAGCTCCTACGAGCAGTACTTC. Amino acids: CASSQESGSSYEQYF.